This entry describes one T cell receptor (beta chain). Antigen: not known. The sample belongs to a study of cytomegalovirus exposure and HLA in healthy donors. The study's findings and limits: That first-cohort TCR clusters tended to co-occur in the roughly 130 validation repertoires was found in a later analysis. With high specificity and sensitivity, the classifier reportedly diagnosed cytomegalovirus status. A few chains linked to CMV were shown in vitro to be specific for CMV antigens. Whilst most TCR sequences proved rare, a subset of public TCRs occurred across many donors.

TCRdb keeps only in-frame clones here, not all; method: immunoSEQ multiplex PCR. The repertoire includes around 200,000 clones, around 80% of them detected once, and roughly 1.2% sits in the top ten. The CDR3 contains 12 residues. V gave up 5 bases and J gave up 8 bases; unmatched junction bases: 3. Germline V CDR1 and CDR2: SNHLY, FYNNEI. This TCR derives from a woman aged 25-40 years in good health and CMV-seronegative. The sample was PBMCs. The chain couples TRBV2 to TRBJ1-5; 7 bases align to TRBD1. In DNA, the CDR3 is TGTGCCAGCAGTCCAACAGGGGAGCCCCAGCATTTT. Residues: CASSPTGEPQHF.